A single sample gave rise to the 25 T cell receptor beta chains below, sequenced in a study of neurological immune-mediated disorders (dated by TCRdb to about 2019). The library was built by means of 5' RACE. The sequencer was an Illumina HiSeq 2500. TCRdb ran its own pipeline on the public reads, namely fastp trimming at Q25 and MiXCR clone calling, and kept in-frame beta chains. All rows with the same CDR3 protein become a single entry with the most common DNA and genes. The sample contains some 77,000 distinct CDR3 sequences, roughly 9% of them found a single time. The ten largest clones represent about 1.7% of the sample. The source material was PBMCs. The receptor source for this set is a man aged 50 to 60 in good health.

This clonotype was found many times. The rearrangement joins TRBV7-2 to TRBJ2-5, with 15 bases identical to TRBD2. V gave up 1 base and J gave up 5 bases; unmatched junction bases: 8. Germline V lookup: CDR1 SGHTA, CDR2 FQGNSA. The length of the CDR3 is 18 residues. The CDR3 DNA reads as TGTGCCAGCAGCTTAGGTGGGACTAGCGGGGGGAGTTGGGAGACCCAGTACTTC. Protein product: CASSLGGTSGGSWETQYF.

The chain has TRBV12-3 or TRBV12-4 and TRBJ2-3; 9 nucleotides agree with TRBD2. The CDR3 runs 16 residues. V shed 6 bases and J 3 bases; nucleotides not matched to a gene: 10. CDR3 sequence: CASSSEVSGRTDTQYF. The CDR3 coding sequence is TGTGCCAGCAGCTCGGAGGTGAGCGGGAGGACAGATACGCAGTATTTT.

The genes are TRBV7-3 and TRBJ2-2; tentatively, D is TRBD1 (6 bases). V lost 0 bases and J lost 3, with 11 bases in between. The CDR3 length is 16 residues. From germline, CDR1 is SGHTA and CDR2 FQGTGA. CDR3 sequence (DNA): TGTGCCAGCAGCTTAACCCCAGGGGCGGACACCGGGGAGCTGTTTTTT. Translated: CASSLTPGADTGELFF.

Many counts were recorded for this clonotype. The V gene is TRBV29-1, the J gene TRBJ2-5; D may correspond to TRBD1 or TRBD2 (5 bases each). With 3 bases removed from V and 4 bases from J, the gap between germline ends came to 12 bases. The length of the CDR3 is 13 residues. The V gene's germline CDR1 is SQVTM and CDR2 ANQGSEA. In nucleotides, the CDR3 is TGCAGCGTTGATCGGGGACCGGTAGAGACCCAGTACTTC. Protein product: CSVDRGPVETQYF.

A note on this clonotype: Just one base apart from a much larger clone, this may be a read error. The chain couples TRBV7-2 to TRBJ2-7, with 10 bases fitting TRBD2. Losses at the gene ends were 6 bases for V and 5 bases for J; bases not matched to a gene: 7. This CDR3 is built from 14 residues. The germline V gene encodes CDR1 SGHTA and CDR2 FQGNSA. CDR3 amino acids: CASRLAGTANEQYF. For the CDR3, the DNA is TGTGCCAGCAGACTAGCGGGGACAGCTAACGAGCAGTACTTC.

This chain connects TRBV5-5 to TRBJ2-6; TRBD1 matches 10 bases. Losses at the gene ends were 4 bases for V and 0 bases for J; bases not matched to a gene: 1. CDR3 length: 16 amino acids. CDR1 and CDR2 (germline): SGHKS, YYEKEE (reference sequence). CDR3 coding DNA: TGTGCCAGCAGCGGGACAGGGGTCTCTGGGGCCAACGTCCTGACTTTC. Amino acids: CASSGTGVSGANVLTF.

This clonotype was seen ten or more times. V is TRBV5-1 and J is TRBJ2-7; D is possibly TRBD2 (5 bases). This CDR3 has 16 residues. The V end was cut by 2 bases, the J end by 9 bases, with 24 bases between. Germline assignment: CDR1 SGHRS and CDR2 YFSETQ. CDR3 loop: CASSLGSASPRGRQYF. CDR3 coding DNA: TGCGCCAGCAGCTTAGGTTCCGCTAGCCCACGCGGGCGGCAGTACTTC.

This clonotype was recorded at least ten times. The V call is TRBV7-2, the J call TRBJ2-1; D is uncertain. Germline V gene sequence: CDR1 SGHTA, CDR2 FQGNSA. Trimming left V 2 bases short and J 6 bases short, with 8 bases between. This CDR3 is built from 13 residues. CDR3 amino acids: CASSLFLPNEQFF. For the CDR3, the DNA is TGTGCCAGCAGCTTATTTTTACCCAATGAGCAGTTCTTC.

This clonotype was seen repeatedly, ten times or more. This chain uses TRBV30 with TRBJ2-7; D is ambiguous. Trimming cost V 0 bases and J 0 bases, with 3 bases left between them. This CDR3 spans 12 amino acids. Germline CDR1 and CDR2: GTSNPN and SVGIG (reference sequence). DNA for the CDR3: TGTGCCTGGAGTGTACTCTCCTACGAGCAGTACTTC. The encoded protein is CAWSVLSYEQYF.

This clonotype was counted at least ten times. The chain has TRBV3-1 and TRBJ1-2, with D perhaps matching TRBD1 (5 bases). The V gene lost 1 base and the J gene lost 3 bases, with 15 bases spanning the gap. The germline V gene has CDR1 LGHDT and CDR2 YNNKEL (reference sequence). The CDR3 is made up of 16 amino acids. CDR3 protein: CASSQGIGRVDYGYTF. CDR3 sequence (DNA): TGTGCCAGCAGCCAAGGGATCGGCAGGGTAGACTATGGCTACACCTTC.

At least ten counts were recorded for this clonotype. The chain combines TRBV20-1 with TRBJ2-7; D is undetermined. The CDR3 is made up of 12 amino acids. Trimming pared 0 bases from V and 6 bases from J, leaving 9 bases between. The V gene's germline CDR1 is DFQATT and CDR2 SNEGSKA (reference sequence). The CDR3 DNA follows: TGCAGTGCTAGAGAGACCTCTCTCGAGCAGTACTTC. It specifies CSARETSLEQYF.

The rearrangement joins TRBV29-1 to TRBJ2-1, with TRBD2 matching 10 bases. The CDR3 sequence is 15 residues long. V was clipped by 7 bases and J by 5 bases; unmatched bases: 11. Germline CDR1 reads SQVTM; CDR2 reads ANQGSEA. The CDR3 sequence: CSATRAGGANNEQFF. The CDR3 nucleotides are TGCAGCGCCACCCGAGCGGGGGGGGCGAACAATGAGCAGTTCTTC.

This clonotype was seen many times. The chain combines TRBV7-9 with TRBJ1-1; 12 bases map to TRBD1. Germline loops: CDR1 SEHNR, CDR2 FQNEAQ (reference sequence). CDR3 size: 16 residues. The trim removed 7 bases at V and 5 bases at J, leaving 11 bases unmatched. CDR3 sequence: CASTTGTGGGETEAFF. The CDR3 nucleotides read TGTGCCAGCACCACCGGGACAGGGGGCGGTGAGACTGAAGCTTTCTTT.

The table lists this clonotype with many counts. The chain carries TRBV7-2 and TRBJ2-1; no definite D call. V gave up 5 bases and J gave up 4 bases, with 15 bases separating them. This CDR3 spans 15 amino acids. CDR1 SGHTA and CDR2 FQGNSA come from the germline V gene. The CDR3 region has the DNA TGTGCCAGCAGCCGAGAGTTGATATCGTACAATGAGCAGTTCTTC. This gives the protein CASSRELISYNEQFF.

Note on this clonotype: This may stem from a read error, because a much larger clone lies one nucleotide away. Here the CDR3 reads CASSFGWGYEQYF. CDR3 coding DNA: TGCGCCAGCAGCTTCGGCTGGGGCTACGAGCAGTACTTC. The V call is TRBV5-1, the J call TRBJ2-7; D gene ambiguous. Germline-derived CDR1 and CDR2 are SGHRS and YFSETQ. The CDR3 length is 13 residues. V lost 2 bases, J lost 3 bases, and 9 bases lay in between.

At least ten counts were recorded for this clonotype. The rearrangement uses TRBV5-5 and TRBJ1-6, with D uncertain. The CDR3 runs to 16 residues. Trimming left V 4 bases short and J 7 bases short, with 18 bases between. Per the germline V gene, CDR1 is SGHKS and CDR2 is YYEKEE (reference sequence). This CDR3 is CASSPVRRESNSPLHF. For the CDR3, the DNA is TGTGCCAGCAGCCCCGTTAGGAGGGAATCGAATTCACCCCTCCACTTT.

This clonotype was counted ten times or more. The chain carries TRBV5-1 and TRBJ1-1; TRBD1 might be the D (6 bases). V dropped 4 bases and J dropped 3 bases, with 19 bases sitting between them. The CDR3 is 16 residues long. Germline loops: CDR1 SGHRS, CDR2 YFSETQ. The CDR3 sequence: CASSQIQLRGDTEAFF. CDR3 DNA sequence: TGCGCCAGCAGCCAGATACAACTAAGGGGGGACACTGAAGCTTTCTTT.

This clonotype has a count of ten or more. The chain links TRBV7-3 to TRBJ2-7; 9 bases line up with TRBD1. Germline lookup yields CDR1 SGHTA and CDR2 FQGTGA. The V and J ends lost 4 bases and 5 bases, in that order; junction bases with no gene match: 9. CDR3 length: 15 amino acids. For the CDR3, the DNA is TGTGCCAGCAGCTCATCCCCGGGACAGGGAAACGAGCAGTACTTC. Translation gives CASSSSPGQGNEQYF.

This clonotype came up many times. The V call is TRBV6-5, the J call TRBJ2-3; TRBD2 agrees at 7 bases. The germline gives CDR1 MNHEY, CDR2 SVGAGI. V trimming: 0 bases; J trimming: 2 bases; junction bases outside the gene matches: 2. This CDR3 has 15 residues. The CDR3 loop reads CASSYSAGDTDTQYF. In DNA form, the CDR3 reads TGTGCCAGCAGTTACTCTGCGGGGGACACAGATACGCAGTATTTT.

This clonotype was seen many times. The chain recombines TRBV7-9 with TRBJ2-7; 10 nucleotides line up with TRBD2. V trimming: 1 base; J trimming: 1 base; junction bases outside the gene matches: 4. The CDR3 runs 16 residues. Germline CDR1 is SEHNR and CDR2 is FQNEAQ (reference sequence). The chain's CDR3 is CASSLGLAGDSYEQYF. CDR3 DNA: TGTGCCAGCAGCTTAGGGCTAGCGGGAGATTCCTACGAGCAGTACTTC.

This clonotype showed up many times. The V and J genes are TRBV27 and TRBJ2-5; 8 bases fit TRBD2. The CDR3 consists of 15 residues. Germline CDR1 is MNHEY and CDR2 is SMNVEV (reference sequence). The junction had 8 bases not matched to a gene; V was cut back by 4 bases and J by 4 bases. The CDR3 coding sequence is TGTGCCAGCAGTTCCACGGGGGGGCGAGGAGAGACCCAGTACTTC. Translation gives CASSSTGGRGETQYF.

This clonotype was detected ten times or more. This chain uses TRBV29-1 with TRBJ2-3, with D perhaps given as TRBD1 or TRBD2 (5 bases each). V lost 6 bases and J lost 0, with 7 bases in between. This CDR3 contains 12 residues. Looked up from germline, CDR1 is SQVTM and CDR2 is ANQGSEA. As DNA, the CDR3 is TGCAGCGTAGGGGACAGCACAGATACGCAGTATTTT. The encoded protein is CSVGDSTDTQYF.

This clonotype showed up many times. The chain couples TRBV27 to TRBJ2-1, with 11 positions matching TRBD1. The CDR3 totals 15 residues. The V gene's germline CDR1 is MNHEY and CDR2 SMNVEV (reference sequence). V gave up 8 bases and J gave up 1 base; unmatched junction bases: 4. CDR3 in amino acids: CASGQGAPSYNEQFF. In DNA, the CDR3 is TGTGCCAGCGGACAGGGGGCGCCGTCCTACAATGAGCAGTTCTTC.

At least ten counts were recorded for this clonotype. The V gene is TRBV7-2, the J gene TRBJ2-3, with no clear D. The CDR3 sequence is 12 residues long. V lost 5 bases and J lost 2, with 5 bases in between. CDR1 SGHTA and CDR2 FQGNSA come from the germline V gene. CDR3 region: CASSLFTDTQYF. The CDR3 DNA follows: TGTGCCAGCAGCCTCTTCACAGATACGCAGTATTTT.

This clonotype was seen many times. V and J are TRBV3-1 and TRBJ1-2; no firm D call. The CDR3 spans 16 residues. Trimming removed 4 bases from V and 1 base from J, with 16 bases in between. Germline CDR1 and CDR2: LGHDT and YNNKEL (reference sequence). CDR3 nucleotide sequence: TGTGCCAGCAGCCGAAACCGGGCAGCAGATAACTATGGCTACACCTTC. It specifies CASSRNRAADNYGYTF.